This entry lists 6 T cell receptor beta chains sequenced from one sample in a study of blood T cell repertoires in COVID-19. The method was immunoSEQ multiplex PCR; TCRdb's version includes in-frame clones alone and lacks a portion of them. The table has 250,000 to 300,000 clones, roughly 88% seen once. The sample consisted of peripheral blood. Receptor source: a woman aged 25-40 years who had recovered from COVID-19.

Only one count was recorded for this clone. This chain joins TRBV5-5 and TRBJ1-1, with 7 bases matching TRBD1. The CDR3 has 14 residues. Per germline, CDR1 SGHKS and CDR2 YYEKEE (reference sequence). V was clipped by 0 bases and J by 4 bases; unmatched bases: 3. CDR3 loop: CASSLGQGSTEAFF. The DNA for the CDR3 is TGTGCCAGCAGCTTGGGACAGGGTAGCACTGAAGCTTTCTTT.

V usage is TRBV28 and J usage is TRBJ2-1; 7 bases agree with TRBD1. Germline loops: CDR1 MDHEN, CDR2 SYDVKM. The length of the CDR3 is 12 residues. With 5 bases clipped from V and 8 bases from J, the junction kept 3 bases outside the gene matches. CDR3 residues: CASSPTGDEQFF. CDR3 nucleotide sequence: TGTGCCAGCAGTCCCACAGGGGATGAGCAGTTCTTC.

This rearrangement joins TRBV30 to TRBJ1-2; tentatively, D is TRBD1 (6 bases). The CDR3 is made up of 14 amino acids. Germline V CDR1 and CDR2: GTSNPN, SVGIG (reference sequence). With 3 bases removed from V and 1 base from J, the gap between germline ends came to 12 bases. CDR3: CAWSRDTVNYGYTF. The DNA of the CDR3 is TGTGCCTGGAGCCGGGACACTGTTAACTATGGCTACACCTTC.

This clone was seen only a few times. V gene TRBV28 combines with J gene TRBJ1-5; D might be TRBD1 (6 bases). V lost 3 bases and J 3 bases, leaving 12 bases between the germline ends. The germline gives CDR1 MDHEN, CDR2 SYDVKM. The CDR3 covers 15 residues. CDR3 nucleotide sequence: TGTGCCAGCAGTTTGTTGTCAGGGGCCAATCAGCCCCAGCATTTT. It is translated as CASSLLSGANQPQHF.

The chain is built from TRBV29-1 and TRBJ1-2; 10 bases map to TRBD1. CDR3 size: 15 residues. J was trimmed by 4 bases and V by 0 bases; bases with no gene match: 5. The germline gives CDR1 SQVTM, CDR2 ANQGSEA. In DNA form, the CDR3 reads TGCAGCGTTGAAGATCCCCGGACAGGGGGCTATGGCTACACCTTC. It codes for CSVEDPRTGGYGYTF.

The V gene is TRBV19, the J gene TRBJ1-3; the D gene is possibly TRBD1 (6 bases). The V end was cut by 5 bases, the J end by 3 bases, with 17 bases between. This CDR3 comprises 16 residues. CDR1 and CDR2 from the germline V gene are LNHDA and SQIVND (reference sequence). The CDR3 loop is CASSPERQDFGNTIYF. In nucleotides, the CDR3 is TGTGCCAGTAGTCCAGAACGACAGGACTTTGGAAACACCATATATTTT.